The 11 T cell receptor beta chains below come from one sample, sequenced in a study of blood T cell repertoires in COVID-19. Produced via immunoSEQ multiplex PCR; TCRdb's table is partial and in-frame only. The profile shows 250,000 to 300,000 clones, about 86% of them singletons. Sample: peripheral blood. The receptors stem from a man between 18 and 29 years old with active or convalescent COVID-19.

The chain joins TRBV6-1 to TRBJ1-5; D is uncertain. Trimming left V 7 bases short and J 4 bases short, with 17 bases between. Germline V gives CDR1 MNHNS, CDR2 SASEGT. This CDR3 is built from 15 residues. Here the CDR3 reads CASIPPGDINQPQHF. The DNA for the CDR3 is TGTGCCAGCATTCCCCCGGGAGATATTAATCAGCCCCAGCATTTT.

The rearrangement uses TRBV19 and TRBJ1-1; D perhaps matches TRBD1 (5 bases). The V gene's germline CDR1 is LNHDA and CDR2 SQIVND (reference sequence). This CDR3 is built from 15 residues. V was cut by 7 bases and J by 3 bases, with 18 bases left in between. The CDR3 coding sequence is TGTGCCAGTACCAATCCAGGGTTACCGGACACTGAAGCTTTCTTT. As protein: CASTNPGLPDTEAFF.

V gene TRBV27 combines with J gene TRBJ1-1; unclear D gene. Germline V gene data show CDR1 as MNHEY and CDR2 as SMNVEV (reference sequence). This CDR3 contains 15 residues. V lost 7 bases and J 4 bases, leaving 19 bases between the germline ends. The CDR3 sequence is CASTRSYSQPTEAFF. Here the CDR3 DNA reads TGTGCCAGCACCCGATCGTACTCTCAACCCACTGAAGCTTTCTTT.

J is TRBJ1-5 and V is TRBV25-1, with 8 bases that match TRBD1. Trimming cost V 4 bases and J 0 bases; bases outside gene matches: 8. The CDR3 is made up of 17 amino acids. Germline V gene data show CDR1 as MGHDK and CDR2 as SYGVNS. The CDR3 bases are TGTGCCAGCAGTGGCCCAGGGGGCATCGATAGCAATCAGCCCCAGCATTTT. This codes for CASSGPGGIDSNQPQHF. The variable domain in full, completed from reference TRBV25-1 and TRBJ1-5, reads EADIYQTPRYLVIGTGKKITLECSQTMGHDKMYWYQQDPGMELHLIHYSYGVNSTEKGDLSSESTVSRIRTEHFPLTLESARPSHTSQYLCASSGPGGIDSNQPQHFGDGTRLSIL.

This clone turned up a few times. This chain uses TRBV10-3 with TRBJ1-5; TRBD1 might be the D (5 bases). Trimming removed 2 bases at V and 1 base at J, with 12 bases between. CDR1 is ENHRY and CDR2 is SYGVKD in the germline V gene. CDR3 length: 16 residues. This chain's CDR3 is CAISEAPQGSNQPQHF. CDR3 in DNA: TGTGCCATCAGTGAGGCGCCCCAGGGAAGCAATCAGCCCCAGCATTTT.

The gene calls are TRBV9 and TRBJ1-3; D is undetermined. Germline V gene sequence: CDR1 SGDLS, CDR2 YYNGEE. The germline V and J ends were trimmed by 0 bases and 1 base, with 8 bases remaining between them. The CDR3 is made up of 15 amino acids. The CDR3 protein is CASSVGPSSGNTIYF. The DNA of the CDR3 is TGTGCCAGCAGCGTAGGCCCCAGTTCTGGAAACACCATATATTTT.

This clone was detected once. This chain uses TRBV19 with TRBJ1-5, with 8 bases fitting TRBD1. J was trimmed by 6 bases and V by 4 bases; bases with no gene match: 5. The CDR3 loop spans 14 amino acids. Germline-derived CDR1 and CDR2 are LNHDA and SQIVND (reference sequence). Here the CDR3 reads CASSTGTGSQPQHF. Written as DNA, the CDR3 is TGTGCCAGTAGTACGGGGACAGGTTCTCAGCCCCAGCATTTT.

The chain combines TRBV5-1 with TRBJ1-1; D gene unclear. Germline V CDR1 and CDR2: SGHRS, YFSETQ. Trimming removed 4 bases from V and 1 base from J, with 14 bases in between. The CDR3 has 15 residues. The CDR3, as DNA: TGCGCCAGCAGCGCCGACATGGCAGGGAACACTGAAGCTTTCTTT. The encoded protein is CASSADMAGNTEAFF.

This rearrangement joins TRBV19 to TRBJ1-1; a possible D gene is TRBD1 (5 bases). V lost 2 bases and J 11 bases, leaving 18 bases between the germline ends. In germline, CDR1 is LNHDA, CDR2 SQIVND (reference sequence). The CDR3 totals 14 residues. In DNA, the CDR3 is TGTGCCAGTAGTATAAGTCAGGGTCCATGGTTTGCTTTCTTT. It translates to CASSISQGPWFAFF. Looking up the rest from reference TRBV19 and TRBJ1-1 gives the full variable domain: DGGITQSPKYLFRKEGQNVTLSCEQNLNHDAMYWYRQDPGQGLRLIYYSQIVNDFQKGDIAEGYSVSREKKESFPLTVTSAQKNPTAFYLCASSISQGPWFAFFGQGTRLTVV.

The J gene is TRBJ2-1, the V gene TRBV4-2, with 7 positions matching TRBD2. V was pared by 0 bases and J by 0 bases, with 5 bases of the junction left unmatched. In germline, CDR1 is LGHNA, CDR2 YNFKEQ. The length of the CDR3 is 17 residues. In DNA form, the CDR3 reads TGTGCCAGCAGCCAAGATAGGGGCGGGAGCTCCTACAATGAGCAGTTCTTC. It encodes CASSQDRGGSSYNEQFF.

About this clone itself: Other nucleotide sequences in the sample specify the same CDR3. The genes are TRBV6-4 and TRBJ2-3; no definite D call. The CDR3 has 14 residues. With 0 bases removed from V and 1 base from J, the gap between germline ends came to 5 bases. CDR1 is MRHNA and CDR2 is SNTAGT in the germline V gene. This CDR3 reads CASSDSGGTDTQYF. CDR3 bases: TGTGCCAGCAGTGACTCTGGAGGCACAGATACGCAGTATTTT.